One sample yielded the 32 T cell receptor beta chains listed below, sequenced in a study of Ad26.COV2.S vaccination and SARS-CoV-2 variants. Treatment meaning: about 20 received Ad26.COV2.S at low or high dose, single or two shots; roughly five received placebo; per-sample allocation not given. The samples date from day 63 after the first vaccine or placebo injection. The assay was immunoSEQ multiplex PCR, and TCRdb's table has in-frame clones only and misses some. Of around 240,000 clones listed, approximately 87% were seen once; the top ten hold about 10%. Sample: peripheral blood, taken in a trial of Ad26.COV2.S vaccine versus placebo. The receptors were gathered from a person aged 18 to 65 who received the Ad26.COV2.S COVID-19 vaccine or a placebo.

The rearrangement uses TRBV7-8 and TRBJ1-2; D is unresolved. Germline assignment: CDR1 SGHVS and CDR2 FQNEAQ. V was trimmed by 6 bases and J by 4 bases, leaving 18 bases between them. The CDR3 has 15 amino acids. The CDR3 sequence is CASSPRYDDLYGYTF. In DNA form, the CDR3 reads TGTGCCAGCAGTCCAAGATATGATGACCTCTATGGCTACACCTTC.

This CDR3 is CASSFGGNTEAFF. The CDR3 nucleotides read TGTGCCAGCAGCTTTGGCGGGAACACTGAAGCTTTCTTT. The genes are TRBV5-6 and TRBJ1-1; no definite D call. The V and J ends lost 2 bases and 1 base respectively, with 6 bases between them. CDR1 and CDR2 from the germline V gene are SGHDT and YYEEEE. The CDR3 extends over 13 amino acids. The variable domain in full, with the rest retrieved from reference TRBV5-6 and TRBJ1-1, is DAGVTQSPTHLIKTRGQQVTLRCSPKSGHDTVSWYQQALGQGPQFIFQYYEEEERQRGNFPDRFSGHQFPNYSSELNVNALLLGDSALYLCASSFGGNTEAFFGQGTRLTVV.

The chain recombines TRBV28 with TRBJ1-4, with D maybe TRBD1 (6 bases). The germline gives CDR1 MDHEN, CDR2 SYDVKM. The V end was cut by 6 bases, the J end by 7 bases, with 15 bases between. The CDR3 totals 14 residues. The DNA for the CDR3 is TGTGCCAGCAGCAGGGGCAATAGGTTTGAAAAACTGTTTTTT. This gives the protein CASSRGNRFEKLFF.

V usage is TRBV27 and J usage is TRBJ1-1; 10 nucleotides line up with TRBD1. The CDR3 sequence is 17 residues long. Looked up from germline, CDR1 is MNHEY and CDR2 is SMNVEV (reference sequence). V shed 5 bases and J 1 base; nucleotides not matched to a gene: 10. The CDR3 spells CASSTPTGGYSNTEAFF. The CDR3 DNA is TGTGCCAGCAGTACCCCGACAGGGGGCTACTCGAACACTGAAGCTTTCTTT.

The V and J genes are TRBV4-1 and TRBJ1-2, with D possibly TRBD1 on 6 matching bases. Germline CDR1 is MGHRA and CDR2 is YSYEKL. The V end was cut by 3 bases, the J end by 7 bases, with 12 bases between. The CDR3 covers 13 residues. The CDR3 loop reads CASSQPGEAGYTF. CDR3 sequence (DNA): TGCGCCAGCAGCCAGCCAGGGGAGGCTGGCTACACCTTC.

The rearrangement links TRBV5-1 to TRBJ2-1; D unresolved. Trimming pared 0 bases from V and 0 bases from J, leaving 7 bases between. Germline V gene lookup returns CDR1 SGHRS and CDR2 YFSETQ. The CDR3 spans 15 residues. The CDR3 is CASSLDLDSYNEQFF. The CDR3 DNA sequence: TGCGCCAGCAGCTTGGATCTGGACTCCTACAATGAGCAGTTCTTC.

The chain uses TRBV4-1 and TRBJ1-5, with 7 bases aligning to TRBD1. The CDR3 spans 18 residues. Trimming removed 1 base from V and 1 base from J; junction bases left unmatched: 10. CDR1 is MGHRA, CDR2 YSYEKL, per germline. CDR3 amino acids: CASSQGGQQTTSNQPQHF. In DNA form, the CDR3 reads TGCGCCAGCAGCCAAGGGGGACAGCAAACCACAAGCAATCAGCCCCAGCATTTT.

This clone was recorded once. This chain links TRBV28 with TRBJ1-5; the D gene is possibly TRBD1 (5 bases). The V end was cut by 2 bases, the J end by 0 bases, with 11 bases between. The CDR3 sequence is 16 residues long. From germline, CDR1 is MDHEN and CDR2 SYDVKM. CDR3 region: CASSLQGRASNQPQHF. DNA of the CDR3: TGTGCCAGCAGTTTACAGGGACGGGCTAGCAATCAGCCCCAGCATTTT.

The chain combines TRBV9 with TRBJ2-5; 7 bases line up with TRBD2. This CDR3 region has 15 residues. The ends lost 1 base at V and 2 bases at J; junction bases unmatched: 5. Per germline, CDR1 SGDLS and CDR2 YYNGEE. The CDR3 loop is CASSVWAGEQETQYF. The CDR3 DNA follows: TGTGCCAGCAGCGTATGGGCGGGGGAGCAAGAGACCCAGTACTTC. Combining the CDR3 with reference TRBV9 and TRBJ2-5 gives the whole variable domain DSGVTQTPKHLITATGQRVTLRCSPRSGDLSVYWYQQSLDQGLQFLIQYYNGEERAKGNILERFSAQQFPDLHSELNLSSLELGDSALYFCASSVWAGEQETQYFGPGTRLLVL.

The count of this clone is one. The V call is TRBV5-6, the J call TRBJ2-7; D is possibly TRBD1 (5 bases). The length of the CDR3 is 14 residues. V lost 4 bases and J lost 3, with 14 bases in between. CDR1 and CDR2 from the germline V gene are SGHDT and YYEEEE. CDR3 DNA sequence: TGTGCCAGCAGCCTCAGTAACAGGATCTACGAGCAGTACTTC. It translates to CASSLSNRIYEQYF.

The chain employs TRBV11-2 and TRBJ2-5; 15 bases align to TRBD2. The CDR3 has 17 amino acids. V lost 1 base and J lost 3; bases outside the gene matches: 3. Germline lookup yields CDR1 SGHAT and CDR2 FQNNGV. Here the CDR3 reads CASSLGTSGGAEETQYF. As DNA, the CDR3 is TGTGCCAGCAGCTTAGGGACTAGCGGGGGGGCCGAAGAGACCCAGTACTTC.

The chain combines TRBV5-6 with TRBJ2-1, with 10 positions matching TRBD1. The CDR3 runs 15 residues. Germline CDR1 reads SGHDT; CDR2 reads YYEEEE. The V and J ends lost 4 bases and 4 bases, in that order; junction bases with no gene match: 5. Written as DNA, the CDR3 is TGTGCCAGCAGCGAAGGGACAGGGGTATACAATGAGCAGTTCTTC. The encoded protein is CASSEGTGVYNEQFF.

This chain joins TRBV27 and TRBJ2-4; possibly TRBD2 for D (5 bases). CDR3 length: 17 residues. V was shortened by 0 bases and J by 0 bases, with 12 bases between the two germline ends. The V gene's germline CDR1 is MNHEY and CDR2 SMNVEV (reference sequence). The CDR3: CASSLSGESLAKNIQYF. DNA for the CDR3: TGTGCCAGCAGTTTATCGGGAGAGTCACTAGCCAAAAACATTCAGTACTTC.

This clone was recorded a few times. The chain combines TRBV7-3 with TRBJ1-5; 9 bases fit TRBD1. The CDR3 covers 18 residues. Germline CDR1 SGHTA, CDR2 FQGTGA. Trimming removed 7 bases from V and 0 bases from J; junction bases left unmatched: 13. CDR3 amino acids: CASTLDRGVSLSNQPQHF. The CDR3 DNA reads TGTGCCAGCACCCTTGACAGGGGGGTTTCCCTTAGCAATCAGCCCCAGCATTTT.

The chain is built from TRBV7-8 and TRBJ1-2, with TRBD1 matching over 8 bases. The CDR3 totals 14 residues. V trimming: 7 bases; J trimming: 3 bases; junction bases outside the gene matches: 7. In germline, CDR1 is SGHVS, CDR2 FQNEAQ. CDR3 DNA: TGTGCCAGCACTACACAGGGGGTGGACTATGGCTACACCTTC. Its translation is CASTTQGVDYGYTF.

The chain employs TRBV28 and TRBJ2-1; perhaps D is TRBD1 or TRBD2 (7 bases each). This CDR3 has 13 amino acids. Germline CDR1 is MDHEN and CDR2 is SYDVKM. The CDR3 DNA follows: TGTGCTACAGGGGCTAGCGGTTACAATGAGCAGTTCTTC. The encoded protein is CATGASGYNEQFF. Drawing the rest from reference TRBV28 and TRBJ2-1, the complete variable domain is DVKVTQSSRYLVKRTGEKVFLECVQDMDHENMFWYRQDPGLGLRLIYFSYDVKMKEKGDIPEGYSVSREKKERFSLILESASTNQTSMYLCATGASGYNEQFFGPGTRLTVL.

The chain combines TRBV29-1 with TRBJ2-3; D uncertain. The germline gives CDR1 SQVTM, CDR2 ANQGSEA. V was pared by 3 bases and J by 6 bases, with 7 bases between. The CDR3 has 11 amino acids. CDR3 bases: TGCAGCGTTGAGGTAGGGGATACGCAGTATTTT. Translated: CSVEVGDTQYF.

The V call is TRBV5-4, the J call TRBJ2-2; unclear D gene. V was pared by 2 bases and J by 6 bases, with 14 bases between. This CDR3 comprises 15 residues. Germline V gene data show CDR1 as SGHNT and CDR2 as YYREEE (reference sequence). The CDR3 bases are TGTGCCAGCAGCTTCAACCCGACCACGGCCGGGGAGCTGTTTTTT. Its protein product is CASSFNPTTAGELFF.

V and J are TRBV7-2 and TRBJ1-5; D not certain. The germline gives CDR1 SGHTA, CDR2 FQGNSA. The CDR3 is 14 residues long. V lost 2 bases and J 5 bases, leaving 10 bases between the germline ends. CDR3: CASSLIERDQPQHF. CDR3 sequence (DNA): TGTGCCAGCAGCTTAATCGAAAGGGATCAGCCCCAGCATTTT.

As regards this clone: Other DNA sequences of this sample code for an identical CDR3. The V call is TRBV7-2, the J call TRBJ2-7; D uncertain. The germline V gene has CDR1 SGHTA and CDR2 FQGNSA. The CDR3 has 13 amino acids. V dropped 0 bases and J dropped 4 bases, with 7 bases sitting between them. The CDR3 sequence: CASSLAPGYEQYF. CDR3 bases: TGTGCCAGCAGCTTAGCTCCCGGGTACGAGCAGTACTTC.

The rearrangement joins TRBV6-7 to TRBJ2-1; 10 nucleotides agree with TRBD2. TRBV6-7 is assigned to the ORF class and has an uncertain function. The CDR3 spans 14 residues. The J segment lost 3 bases and the V segment lost 5 bases, leaving 1 base of the junction unmatched. The CDR3 protein is CASSSGRVYNEQFF. CDR3 nucleotides: TGTGCCAGCAGTAGCGGGAGGGTCTACAATGAGCAGTTCTTC.

The chain joins TRBV12-3 or TRBV12-4 to TRBJ1-1; possible D gene TRBD1, 5 bases. CDR3 size: 12 residues. The V and J ends lost 6 bases and 4 bases respectively, with 9 bases between them. This CDR3 reads CASRVGGTEAFF. In DNA form, the CDR3 reads TGTGCCAGCAGGGTGGGGGGCACTGAAGCTTTCTTT.

This chain connects TRBV7-9 to TRBJ1-4; tentatively, D is TRBD1 (6 bases). Between the trimmed V and J ends, which lost 5 bases and 2 bases, there was a span of 12 bases. Per germline, CDR1 SEHNR and CDR2 FQNEAQ (reference sequence). There are 15 residues in the CDR3. CDR3 nucleotides: TGTGCCAGCAGCCGCTCGGGGGGCACTAATGAAAAACTGTTTTTT. It translates to CASSRSGGTNEKLFF.

This CDR3 reads CASLGLAGGPGELFF. CDR3 bases: TGTGCCAGCTTAGGACTAGCGGGGGGGCCCGGGGAGCTGTTTTTT. This sequence joins TRBV3-1 (or the pseudogene TRBV3-2) and TRBJ2-2, with 15 positions matching TRBD2. Losses at the gene ends were 8 bases for V and 6 bases for J; bases not matched to a gene: 4. The CDR3 covers 15 residues. Germline assignment: CDR1 LGHDT and CDR2 YNNKEL (reference sequence).

This clone was counted once. The rearrangement links TRBV4-1 to TRBJ1-1; no clear D gene. V was clipped by 2 bases and J by 5 bases, with 15 bases between them. The CDR3 contains 15 residues. The germline gives CDR1 MGHRA, CDR2 YSYEKL. Here the CDR3 reads CASSQNYGATTEAFF. The CDR3 region has the DNA TGCGCCAGCAGCCAAAATTACGGAGCAACTACTGAAGCTTTCTTT.

The CDR3 DNA reads TGTGCCAGCAGCTTACCGCCGGGACAGGCCTACAATGAGCAGTTCTTC. Its translation: CASSLPPGQAYNEQFF. This chain links TRBV7-2 with TRBJ2-1; 8 nucleotides align to TRBD1. CDR3 length: 16 residues. Unmatched junction bases numbered 5, after V lost 2 bases and J lost 2 bases. In germline, CDR1 is SGHTA, CDR2 FQGNSA.

The rearrangement links TRBV4-1 to TRBJ2-7, with 7 bases lining up with TRBD1. V lost 1 base and J lost 5; bases outside the gene matches: 5. Germline V CDR1 and CDR2: MGHRA, YSYEKL. The CDR3 length is 14 residues. CDR3 protein: CASSQVTGPDEQYF. In DNA form, the CDR3 reads TGCGCCAGCAGCCAAGTGACAGGGCCGGACGAGCAGTACTTC.

In this sample, this clone turned up once. V usage is TRBV3-1 (or the pseudogene TRBV3-2) and J usage is TRBJ1-3; the D gene is possibly TRBD1 (5 bases). Trimming removed 2 bases from V and 0 bases from J, with 8 bases in between. The length of the CDR3 is 15 residues. The germline gives CDR1 LGHDT, CDR2 YNNKEL (reference sequence). CDR3 sequence: CASSQNQGSGNTIYF. Written as DNA, the CDR3 is TGTGCCAGCAGCCAAAATCAGGGCTCTGGAAACACCATATATTTT.

The J gene is TRBJ1-6, the V gene TRBV4-2, with a weak D call TRBD1 (6 bases). V dropped 0 bases and J dropped 7 bases, with 19 bases sitting between them. The germline CDR1 and CDR2 sequences are LGHNA and YNFKEQ. This CDR3 region has 18 residues. CDR3 coding DNA: TGTGCCAGCAGCCAAGATCGGCGAGTACAGGGTGGGAATTCACCCCTCCACTTT. Translated: CASSQDRRVQGGNSPLHF.

J is TRBJ2-7 and V is TRBV19; D is unresolved. CDR1 LNHDA and CDR2 SQIVND come from the germline V gene (reference sequence). The CDR3 consists of 14 residues. Trimming pared 4 bases from V and 2 bases from J, leaving 12 bases between. The CDR3 here is CASSNGPGPYEQYF. The CDR3 coding sequence is TGTGCCAGTAGTAACGGACCAGGACCCTACGAGCAGTACTTC.

This chain joins TRBV27 and TRBJ2-3, with a weak D call TRBD1 (5 bases). This CDR3 comprises 15 residues. Trimming took off 3 bases at V and 0 bases at J, with 10 bases between the two ends. Germline CDR1 is MNHEY and CDR2 is SMNVEV (reference sequence). The DNA of the CDR3 is TGTGCCAGCAGTTTTGGCAGGGAAAGCACAGATACGCAGTATTTT. Protein product: CASSFGRESTDTQYF.

The rearrangement links TRBV28 to TRBJ1-2; D call uncertain. Germline assignment: CDR1 MDHEN and CDR2 SYDVKM. This CDR3 comprises 12 residues. V lost 1 base, J lost 8 bases, and 8 bases lay in between. For the CDR3, the DNA is TGTGCCAGCAGTTTATTACAAGGGGGCTACACCTTC. Translating it yields CASSLLQGGYTF.